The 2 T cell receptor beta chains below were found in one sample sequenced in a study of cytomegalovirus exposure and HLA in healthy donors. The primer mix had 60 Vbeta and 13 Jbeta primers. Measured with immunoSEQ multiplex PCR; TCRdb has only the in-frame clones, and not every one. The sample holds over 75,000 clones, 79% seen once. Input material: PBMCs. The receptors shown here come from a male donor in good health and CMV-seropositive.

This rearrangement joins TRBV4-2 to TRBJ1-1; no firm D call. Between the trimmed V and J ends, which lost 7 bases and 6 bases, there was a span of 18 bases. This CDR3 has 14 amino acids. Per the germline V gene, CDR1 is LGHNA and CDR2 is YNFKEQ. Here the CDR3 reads CASTPAPGSPEAFF. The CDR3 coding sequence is TGTGCCAGCACCCCTGCCCCGGGATCTCCTGAAGCTTTCTTT.

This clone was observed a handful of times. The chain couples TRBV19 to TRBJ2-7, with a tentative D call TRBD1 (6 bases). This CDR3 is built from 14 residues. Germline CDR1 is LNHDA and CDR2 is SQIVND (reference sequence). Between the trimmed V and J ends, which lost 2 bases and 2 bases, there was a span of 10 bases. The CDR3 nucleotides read TGTGCCAGTAGTATATCGACAGGTCCCTACGAGCAGTACTTC. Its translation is CASSISTGPYEQYF.